A selection of T cell receptor beta chains follows, all from one sample in a study of blood T cells in healthy people across ages. Via MiXCR, TCRdb re-called the 5' RACE reads, giving one row per CDR3 protein. The data contain 1.5 million or so distinct CDR3 sequences, less than 45% of them seen just once; the ten biggest clones take up over 3.5%. The sequencing sample was made of blood. All receptors derive from a woman between 18 and 29 years old in good health. Each CDR3 is given with its conserved first and last residue. A D gene is named only where the DNA matches it firmly. The size entry is marked missing in some rows and otherwise reads once, few, many or a size class.

TRBD2	TRBV6-1	.	TRBJ2-2	TGTGCCAATAAAGGGGGCGTGGCGGGGGGGCAAAGCACCGGGGAGCTGTTTTTT	CANKGGVAGGQSTGELFF
.	TRBV7-2	.	TRBJ2-1	TGTGCCAGCAGCTTCTTCAGTCAAGAGACCCAGTTCTTC	CASSFFSQETQFF
.	TRBV9	few	TRBJ2-3	TGTGCCAGCAGCGTAGCACGGGGGGGACAGGGTGCGCAGTATTTT	CASSVARGGQGAQYF
.	TRBV12-5	.	TRBJ1-3	TGTGCTAGTGGTCCGCGGATATACTCTGGAAACACCATATATTTT	CASGPRIYSGNTIYF
.	TRBV29-1	few	TRBJ2-7	TGCAGCGTGGTCCACAGGGGGGGCTACGAGCAGTACTTC	CSVVHRGGYEQYF
.	TRBV12-3/TRBV12-4	once	TRBJ2-7	TGTGTCAGCAGTGCTGACAGGAATGGGGGGTACGAGCAGTACTTC	CVSSADRNGGYEQYF
.	TRBV9	once	TRBJ2-7	TGTGCCAGCAGCGCGTTAGCGGCCGACACCTACGAGCAGTACTTC	CASSALAADTYEQYF
.	TRBV10-1	few	TRBJ2-3	TGCGCCAGCAGTGAACGGGGCAGAAGCACAGATACGCAGTATTTT	CASSERGRSTDTQYF
.	TRBV18	.	TRBJ1-1	TGTGCCAGCTCACCGAACCTTGGGACCGCTGAAGCTTTCTTT	CASSPNLGTAEAFF
.	TRBV7-9	many	TRBJ1-2	TGTGCCAGCAGTTTACAGGGCTTCTATGGCTACACCTTC	CASSLQGFYGYTF
TRBD1	TRBV10-3	.	TRBJ1-2	TGTGCCACCAGGGGGGTTAGGGACATGAAGTTCTATGGCTACACCTTC	CATRGVRDMKFYGYTF
TRBD1	TRBV12-3/TRBV12-4	.	TRBJ1-2	TGTGCCAGCACCTGGACAGGGACCTATGGCTACACCTTC	CASTWTGTYGYTF
.	TRBV29-1	.	TRBJ2-5	TGCAGCGTCCGGGCCTTTAGCGACCAAGAGACCCAGTACTTC	CSVRAFSDQETQYF
.	TRBV21-1	.	TRBJ2-7	TGTGCCAGCAGCAACTCACTACTAGCGGGGAGCTCCTACGAGCAGTACTTC	CASSNSLLAGSSYEQYF
TRBD2	TRBV27	.	TRBJ2-5	TGTGCCAGCAGTTCGCGAGCGGGGGTCTCAGAGACCCAGTACTTC	CASSSRAGVSETQYF
TRBD2	TRBV20-1	.	TRBJ2-1	TGCAGTGCGAGTACTAGCGGTCAAAACAATGAGCAGTTCTTC	CSASTSGQNNEQFF
.	TRBV5-1	.	TRBJ2-7	TGCGCCAGCAGCTTTCGAGGAAACGTGGGGGACGAGCAGTACTTC	CASSFRGNVGDEQYF
TRBD1	TRBV7-9	.	TRBJ2-4	TGTGCCAGCAGCTCGGGGACAGGGTCGGACATTCAGTACTTC	CASSSGTGSDIQYF
.	TRBV7-2	.	TRBJ1-1	TGTGCCAGCAGCTCGTTAGGACGGATGAACACTGAAGCTTTCTTT	CASSSLGRMNTEAFF